What follows is one T cell receptor (beta chain) and its context. Its antigen is as yet unknown. Trimming shortened V by 4 bases and J by 0 bases, and 7 bases separated the two germline ends. The CDR3 runs 13 residues. The germline V gene encodes CDR1 SGHRS and CDR2 YFSETQ. The data stem from a study of T cell responses to AZD1222 COVID-19 vaccine. Study-wide points: Donors were largely white British and mainly female; clonal diversity was possibly underestimated. CD4 TCRs linked to vaccination spanned spike, dominating at 160-218 and 743-854. Repertoires were obtained only post-peak T cell response. Close to half of spike-specific TCRs reportedly recognize unmutated variant regions.

Data came from immunoSEQ multiplex PCR; TCRdb stores just in-frame clones and leaves some out. The table has some 70,000 clones, about 80% seen once; the top ten hold over 12%. This rearrangement joins TRBV5-1 to TRBJ1-2; no reliable D call. The starting material was peripheral blood, obtained 28 days after the second AZD1222 dose. The sequence was obtained from an adult who received the AZD1222 COVID-19 vaccine. The CDR3 DNA reads TGCGCCAGCAGCGATGGGTCTAACTATGGCTACACCTTC. This sequence encodes CASSDGSNYGYTF.